This T cell receptor beta chain is from a study of identical twins (dated by TCRdb to about 2016). About the study as a whole: The study deep-sequenced TCR alpha and beta repertoires from monozygotic twins, unrelated adults of various ages and cord blood to test whether fetal clonotypes persist. Replicate twin experiments were performed at different times using different library preparation protocols to rule out contamination. Paper-wide results and their limitations: Because the same donors could not be followed over many years, the conclusions relied on cross-sectional statistical analysis. Out-of-frame TCR alpha sequences shared between twins showed an excess of low generation-probability sequences compared with coincidental sharing between unrelated individuals. Abundant cord blood beta clonotypes had fewer insertions, young adult naive repertoires showed a similar but weaker trend, and memory repertoires showed no such trend. Zero-insertion analyses could be partly confounded by invariant T cells such as MAIT and iNKT, although diverse VJ usage argued against such confounding for most clonotypes. In monozygotic twins, recombination models systematically underestimated out-of-frame TCR alpha sharing, but the models matched the sharing seen between unrelated individuals. Excess twin sharing in beta out-of-frame sequences was weaker because fewer shared sequences lowered the signal-to-noise ratio.

Every donor was a healthy Caucasian. Receptor amplification or capture employed 5' RACE. Reads for this sample came from an Illumina HiSeq 2000. A universal primer binding site was added through template switching, and the final cDNA carried a unique molecular identifier so that TCR cDNA molecules could be counted accurately. Specific primers in the conserved constant-segment region were used to synthesize first-strand cDNA for the TCR alpha and beta chains. To control for contamination, each cDNA library was double barcoded with a SMART-Mk sample barcode plus Illumina barcodes. TruSeq adapter sequences and Illumina sample barcodes were added in two successive PCR steps. TCR alpha and beta cDNA libraries were sequenced on the Illumina HiSeq platform with custom primers. On the study's bioinformatics: Unique molecular identifiers were extracted from raw reads with MiGEC, and CDR3 positions were determined with MiXCR. For each individual, recombination models were inferred using an EM algorithm with the repgenHMM and IGoR tools. The analysis of shared clonotypes was done with the tcR package in R, with sharing normalized by the product of cloneset sizes. Out-of-frame nonproductive sequences were analyzed to study raw recombination free of thymic and clonal selection effects. Using fastp at Q25 and MiXCR, TCRdb reprocessed the public reads and kept productive beta chains. Rows with a matching CDR3 protein are joined into one entry that keeps the most common DNA and genes. None of the V and J calls come from the authors' own analysis; TCRdb made them. The sample table shows some 1,600,000 distinct CDR3 sequences, and about 32% are seen once. Together, the top ten hold about 0.27% of the sample.

As concerns this clonotype: The target of this receptor is not known. One base away there is no much larger clone; base qualities are not given.

Source material: cord blood. This clonotype was sampled from a newborn girl in good health.

The CDR3 protein: CASSFFAGSGRTDTQYF. The sequenced DNA is TGTGCCAGCAGCTTTTTCGCCGGGAGCGGGCGCACAGATACGCAGTATTTT. The chain employs TRBV7-2 and TRBJ2-3, and TRBD2 may be the D gene, going by 6 matching bases. V lost 3 bases and J lost 1 base; the stretch between them is 17 bases long. The cysteine opens and the phenylalanine closes a CDR3 of 17 amino acids. The retained sequence is limited to the CDR3, 51 bases, with the frame set at the first base. The CDR1 and CDR2 encoded by the germline V gene are SGHTA and FQGNSA.